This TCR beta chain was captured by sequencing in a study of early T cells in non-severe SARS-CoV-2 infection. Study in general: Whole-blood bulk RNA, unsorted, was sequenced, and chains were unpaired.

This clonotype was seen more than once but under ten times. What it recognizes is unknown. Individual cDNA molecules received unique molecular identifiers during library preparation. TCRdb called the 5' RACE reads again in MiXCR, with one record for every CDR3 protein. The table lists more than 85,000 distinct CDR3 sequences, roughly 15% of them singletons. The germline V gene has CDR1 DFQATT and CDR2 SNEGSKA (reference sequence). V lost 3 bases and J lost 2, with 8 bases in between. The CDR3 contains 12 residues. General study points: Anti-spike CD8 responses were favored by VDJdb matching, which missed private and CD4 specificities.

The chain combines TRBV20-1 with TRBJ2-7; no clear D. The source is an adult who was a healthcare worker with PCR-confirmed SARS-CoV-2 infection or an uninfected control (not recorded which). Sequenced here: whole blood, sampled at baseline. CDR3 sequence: CSASQLPYEQYF. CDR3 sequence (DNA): TGCAGTGCTAGCCAGCTTCCCTACGAGCAGTACTTC.